This TCR beta chain was observed in a study of blood T cell repertoires in COVID-19. At the level of the study: Samples of COVID-19 (acute and convalescent) were obtained from the United States, Italy and Spain.

Between the trimmed V and J ends, which lost 7 bases and 6 bases, there was a span of 9 bases. This CDR3 is 12 amino acids long. The germline CDR1 and CDR2 sequences are LNHDA and SQIVND (reference sequence). In the study's own analysis: For nucleated cells, counts were estimated from reference gene primer amplification. The assay was immunoSEQ multiplex PCR, and TCRdb's table has in-frame clones only and misses some. The DNA was the basis for D and trimming; V, J and clone size are from that table. The sample has roughly 100,000 clones; around 88% are singletons. What was sequenced was peripheral blood. This chain uses TRBV19 with TRBJ2-2; TRBD2 might be the D (5 bases). The sequence derives from a human donor in a cohort sampled during active COVID-19. The CDR3 is CASKLGPGELFF. The DNA for the CDR3 is TGTGCCAGTAAACTAGGGCCCGGGGAGCTGTTTTTT. The full variable domain, rest sourced from reference TRBV19 and TRBJ2-2, is DGGITQSPKYLFRKEGQNVTLSCEQNLNHDAMYWYRQDPGQGLRLIYYSQIVNDFQKGDIAEGYSVSREKKESFPLTVTSAQKNPTAFYLCASKLGPGELFFGEGSRLTVL.